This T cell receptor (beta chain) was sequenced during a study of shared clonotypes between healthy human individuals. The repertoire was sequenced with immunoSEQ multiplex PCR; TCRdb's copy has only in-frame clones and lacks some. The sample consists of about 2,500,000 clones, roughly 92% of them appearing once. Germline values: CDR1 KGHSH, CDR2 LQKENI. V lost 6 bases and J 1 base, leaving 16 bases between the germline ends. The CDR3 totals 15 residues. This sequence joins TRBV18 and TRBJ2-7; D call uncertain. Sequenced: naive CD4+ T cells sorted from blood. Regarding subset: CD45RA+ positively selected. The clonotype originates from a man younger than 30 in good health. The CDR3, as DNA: TGTGCCAGCTCCCCCGTTGGGAAAAGGTCCTACGAGCAGTACTTC. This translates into CASSPVGKRSYEQYF.